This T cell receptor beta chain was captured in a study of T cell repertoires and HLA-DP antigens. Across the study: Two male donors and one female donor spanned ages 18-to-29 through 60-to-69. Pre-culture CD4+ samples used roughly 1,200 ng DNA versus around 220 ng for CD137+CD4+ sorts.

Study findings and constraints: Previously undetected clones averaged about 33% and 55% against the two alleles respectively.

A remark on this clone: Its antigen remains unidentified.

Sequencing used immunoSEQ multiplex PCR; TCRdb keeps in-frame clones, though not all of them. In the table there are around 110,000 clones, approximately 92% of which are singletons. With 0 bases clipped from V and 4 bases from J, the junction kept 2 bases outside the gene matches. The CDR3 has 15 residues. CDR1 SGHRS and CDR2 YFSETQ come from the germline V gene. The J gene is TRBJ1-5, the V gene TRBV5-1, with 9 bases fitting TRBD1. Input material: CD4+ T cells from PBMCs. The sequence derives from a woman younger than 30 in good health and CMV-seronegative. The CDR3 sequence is CASSLGDRVNQPQHF. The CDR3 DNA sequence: TGCGCCAGCAGCTTGGGGGACAGGGTTAATCAGCCCCAGCATTTT.